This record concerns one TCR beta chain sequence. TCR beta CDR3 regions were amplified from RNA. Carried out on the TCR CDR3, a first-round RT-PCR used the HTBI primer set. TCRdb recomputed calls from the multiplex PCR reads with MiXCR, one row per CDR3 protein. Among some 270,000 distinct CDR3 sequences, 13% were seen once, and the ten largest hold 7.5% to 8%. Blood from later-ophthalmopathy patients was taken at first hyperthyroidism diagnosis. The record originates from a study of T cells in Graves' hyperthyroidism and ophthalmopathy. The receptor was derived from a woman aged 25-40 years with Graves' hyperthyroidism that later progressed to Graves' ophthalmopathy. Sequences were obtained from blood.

As DNA, the CDR3 is TGTGCCAGCAGCCAAGGCACTCTTGGGGAGCAGTACTTC. Its translation: CASSQGTLGEQYF. The V call is TRBV4-2, the J call TRBJ2-7; D ambiguous. Germline-derived CDR1 and CDR2 are LGHNA and YNFKEQ. Trimming took off 1 base at V and 7 bases at J, with 11 bases between the two ends. The CDR3 runs 13 residues.